Described below is a single T cell receptor (beta chain) sequence and its context. This sample was taken from a study of control samples from healthy donors and cancer patients. Data came from immunoSEQ multiplex PCR; TCRdb stores just in-frame clones and leaves some out. Of 200,000 or so clones listed, about 95% were seen once; the top ten hold 1.5%. The germline gives CDR1 SGHRS, CDR2 YFSETQ. After removal of 4 bases from V and 5 bases from J, the junction contained 5 bases not matched to a gene. This CDR3 has 13 residues. The sequenced material came from blood. The gene calls are TRBV5-1 and TRBJ1-2; 7 bases are shared with TRBD1. This clonotype was obtained from a man aged 50 to 60 in good health. Here the CDR3 DNA reads TGCGCCAGCAGCATCGGGACAGTGTATGGCTACACCTTC. This sequence encodes CASSIGTVYGYTF.